The 30 T cell receptor beta chains reported below all come from one sample, sequenced in a study of HIV-infected patients and healthy controls. Reverse transcription used around 540 ng RNA and constant-region primers for alpha and beta. Alpha and beta chain libraries were made separately by chain-specific third strand synthesis with multiplexing indices. TCRdb independently ran MiXCR on the 5' RACE reads; one entry per CDR3 protein. Of around 7,800 distinct CDR3 sequences detected, roughly 6.1% appear once; the ten largest clones hold about 20%. The repertoire came from unfractionated whole blood and reflected all unsorted peripheral T cells. The sequencing here drew on blood, taken before antiretroviral therapy. The receptors originated from an adult with HIV infection.

Ten or more counts support this clonotype. The rearrangement links TRBV7-9 to TRBJ2-2; 7 nucleotides line up with TRBD2. Trimming took 3 bases from V and 6 from J; bases not matched to a gene: 4. Germline lookup yields CDR1 SEHNR and CDR2 FQNEAQ (reference sequence). This CDR3 comprises 14 residues. The CDR3 DNA reads as TGTGCCAGCAGCTTTATGGGAGGGTCCGGGGAGCTGTTTTTT. It is translated as CASSFMGGSGELFF.

V gene TRBV6-5 combines with J gene TRBJ2-1; 7 bases agree with TRBD2. The CDR3 runs to 14 residues. V shed 4 bases and J 3 bases; nucleotides not matched to a gene: 3. Germline V CDR1 and CDR2: MNHEY, SVGAGI. The CDR3 loop is CASSLKRGYNEQFF. For the CDR3, the DNA is TGTGCCAGCAGTTTGAAGCGGGGCTACAATGAGCAGTTCTTC.

Only a few counts were recorded for this clonotype. The V call is TRBV9, the J call TRBJ1-1; D is uncertain. The germline V and J ends were trimmed by 0 bases and 0 bases, with 6 bases remaining between them. The CDR3 runs 14 residues. Germline CDR1 and CDR2: SGDLS and YYNGEE. This chain's CDR3 is CASSVDGVNTEAFF. The CDR3 DNA reads as TGTGCCAGCAGCGTAGACGGGGTGAACACTGAAGCTTTCTTT.

This chain joins TRBV12-3 or TRBV12-4 and TRBJ2-1; perhaps TRBD2 as D (5 bases). The CDR3 runs to 14 residues. Trimming removed 6 bases at V and 10 bases at J, with 19 bases between. The CDR3 here is CASSPPRDPGEQFF. The CDR3 DNA is TGTGCCAGCAGCCCGCCCCGGGATCCCGGGGAGCAGTTCTTC.

This clonotype is medium-sized. The chain has TRBV4-1 and TRBJ1-1; D not resolved. The germline gives CDR1 MGHRA, CDR2 YSYEKL. CDR3 length: 13 residues. V gave up 1 base and J gave up 7 bases, with 10 bases separating them. This CDR3 reads CASSQVFGSEAFF. Written as DNA, the CDR3 is TGCGCCAGCAGCCAAGTATTCGGCAGTGAAGCTTTCTTT.

This clonotype is deemed medium-sized (0.01 to 0.1%). The V and J genes are TRBV29-1 and TRBJ2-2; weak D call: TRBD2 (5 bases). The V and J ends lost 1 base and 4 bases respectively, with 16 bases between them. Looked up from germline, CDR1 is SQVTM and CDR2 is ANQGSEA. The CDR3 spans 16 residues. CDR3 coding DNA: TGCAGCGTTGAAGGGCTCGAGGCGGGTAGCACCGGGGAGCTGTTTTTT. Residues: CSVEGLEAGSTGELFF.

There are many counts of this clonotype. The chain links TRBV19 to TRBJ1-2, with D perhaps matching TRBD1 (5 bases). The ends were cut back, 4 bases at V and 9 bases at J, with 18 bases in the middle. Germline V gives CDR1 LNHDA, CDR2 SQIVND (reference sequence). The CDR3 length is 14 residues. DNA for the CDR3: TGTGCCAGTAGTAGCACCGGGACCACCATGAGCTACACCTTC. This sequence encodes CASSSTGTTMSYTF.

The rearrangement joins TRBV6-2 or TRBV6-3 to TRBJ2-7, with D hard to call. In germline, CDR1 is MNHEY, CDR2 SVGEGT. Deletions cut 0 bases from V and 2 bases from J, with 8 bases between. The CDR3 has 14 residues. For the CDR3, the DNA is TGTGCCAGCAGTTACTCGTACAGTACCTACGAGCAGTACTTC. It yields the protein CASSYSYSTYEQYF.

This clonotype is medium-sized (0.01 to 0.1%). The germline gene is not matched at one end of the junction; a read error may be the cause. The rearrangement uses TRBV20-1 and TRBJ2-3; 8 bases fit TRBD2. This CDR3 has 14 residues. Germline values: CDR1 DFQATT, CDR2 SNEGSKA (reference sequence). The CDR3 sequence: CSAASGTSSDTHYF. CDR3 sequence (DNA): TGCAGTGCTGCCTCCGGGACTAGTTCAGATACGCATTATTTT.

This clonotype is labeled as medium-sized. The chain couples TRBV7-2 to TRBJ2-3; D is unclear. The germline V and J ends were trimmed by 5 bases and 4 bases, with 13 bases remaining between them. The CDR3 runs to 14 residues. CDR1 is SGHTA, CDR2 FQGNSA, per germline. The CDR3 here is CASSPLSPPDTQYF. The CDR3 region has the DNA TGTGCCAGCAGCCCCCTTTCTCCCCCAGATACGCAGTATTTT.

This clonotype is classed as medium-sized. The chain combines TRBV6-6 with TRBJ2-1, with D maybe TRBD1 (5 bases). The germline V gene has CDR1 MNHNY and CDR2 SVGAGI (reference sequence). Trimming removed 5 bases from V and 7 bases from J, with 12 bases in between. CDR3 length: 13 amino acids. CDR3 protein: CASSPATVNEQFF. CDR3 nucleotide sequence: TGTGCCAGCAGTCCCGCGACAGTTAATGAGCAGTTCTTC.

In this sample, this clonotype is medium-sized (0.01 to 0.1%). The chain carries TRBV4-2 and TRBJ2-1; TRBD2 might be the D (7 bases). V lost 4 bases, J lost 6 bases, and 19 bases lay in between. The CDR3 is 16 amino acids. Germline assignment: CDR1 LGHNA and CDR2 YNFKEQ. The CDR3 is CASSLYGGRPLNEQFF. The CDR3 nucleotides read TGTGCCAGCAGCCTATACGGGGGGCGGCCCCTCAATGAGCAGTTCTTC.

This clonotype showed up many times. The chain joins TRBV20-1 to TRBJ1-2, with D possibly TRBD1 on 5 matching bases. Germline CDR1 is DFQATT and CDR2 is SNEGSKA (reference sequence). Between the trimmed V and J ends, which lost 5 bases and 4 bases, there was a span of 11 bases. This CDR3 region has 12 residues. The CDR3 DNA is TGCAGTGCTGGGCGGGGGAGCTATGGCTACACCTTC. It codes for CSAGRGSYGYTF.

This clonotype has at least ten counts. The chain combines TRBV20-1 with TRBJ2-7; D perhaps matches TRBD1 (6 bases). The CDR3 is 12 amino acids. Between the trimmed V and J ends, which lost 2 bases and 7 bases, there was a span of 12 bases. The germline V gene has CDR1 DFQATT and CDR2 SNEGSKA (reference sequence). CDR3 nucleotides: TGCAGTGCTAGAAACAGGGAAATGGAGCAGTACGTC. As protein: CSARNREMEQYV.

In its sample, this clonotype ranks as medium-sized (0.01 to 0.1%). The rearrangement uses TRBV5-6 and TRBJ2-1; 11 bases are a match to TRBD2. Per the germline V gene, CDR1 is SGHDT and CDR2 is YYEEEE. The CDR3 is 15 amino acids. J gave up 4 bases and V 2 bases, and 2 bases lay outside the gene matches. For the CDR3, the DNA is TGTGCCAGCAGCTTCAGACTAGCGGGGTACAATGAGCAGTTCTTC. Translating it yields CASSFRLAGYNEQFF.

This clonotype was picked up many times. V and J are TRBV5-5 and TRBJ2-7; D remains ambiguous. CDR3 length: 11 residues. V lost 4 bases and J lost 5, with 7 bases in between. Germline loops: CDR1 SGHKS, CDR2 YYEKEE (reference sequence). The CDR3 DNA reads TGTGCCAGCAGCCCCCTCAACGAGCAGTACGTC. Encoded protein: CASSPLNEQYV.

In its sample, this clonotype was seen many times. This chain uses TRBV19 with TRBJ2-1; tentatively, D is TRBD1 (5 bases). The CDR3 is 14 residues long. CDR1 is LNHDA and CDR2 is SQIVND in the germline V gene (reference sequence). Trimming stripped 7 bases from V and 6 bases from J, with 16 bases between. The CDR3 nucleotides read TGTGCCAGTACTCACCTGACAGTAACCAATGAGCAGTTCTTC. It codes for CASTHLTVTNEQFF.

The genes are TRBV10-3 and TRBJ1-1; possibly TRBD1 for D (5 bases). V lost 4 bases and J 1 base, leaving 13 bases between the germline ends. Germline V lookup: CDR1 ENHRY, CDR2 SYGVKD. The CDR3 covers 15 residues. CDR3 sequence reads: CAISGRRGTNTEAFF. The CDR3, as DNA: TGTGCCATCAGTGGTAGGCGAGGGACGAACACTGAAGCTTTCTTT.

This clonotype is classed as medium-sized. The chain is built from TRBV20-1 and TRBJ2-7, with 10 positions matching TRBD1. J lost 6 bases, V lost 0 bases, and 5 bases had no gene match. The length of the CDR3 is 14 residues. Germline lookup yields CDR1 DFQATT and CDR2 SNEGSKA (reference sequence). CDR3 bases: TGCAGTGCTAGAGATCCCCGGACAGGGGGCGAGCAGTACTTC. It specifies CSARDPRTGGEQYF.

In this sample, this clonotype is medium-sized. V is TRBV2 and J is TRBJ1-5; D not resolved. This CDR3 comprises 12 residues. Germline CDR1 and CDR2: SNHLY and FYNNEI. Deletions cut 3 bases from V and 1 base from J, with 1 base between. For the CDR3, the DNA is TGTGCCAGCAGTGACAGCAATCAGCCCCAGCATTTT. This encodes CASSDSNQPQHF.

This clonotype showed up many times. The chain employs TRBV7-2 and TRBJ2-5; tentative D call: TRBD2 (5 bases). The V gene lost 1 base and the J gene lost 7 bases, with 10 bases spanning the gap. This CDR3 region has 13 residues. Germline V CDR1 and CDR2: SGHTA, FQGNSA. CDR3 protein: CASSLEAEGTQYF. The CDR3 coding sequence is TGTGCCAGCAGCTTAGAAGCGGAAGGGACCCAGTACTTC. Filled out from reference TRBV7-2 and TRBJ2-5, the complete variable domain reads GAGVSQSPSNKVTEKGKDVELRCDPISGHTALYWYRQSLGQGLEFLIYFQGNSAPDKSGLPSDRFSAERTGGSVSTLTIQRTQQEDSAVYLCASSLEAEGTQYFGPGTRLLVL.

This clonotype was counted many times. The rearrangement uses TRBV7-7 and TRBJ2-7; possible D gene TRBD1, 6 bases. Germline-derived CDR1 and CDR2 are SSHAT and FNYEAQ (reference sequence). Trimming left V 6 bases short and J 0 bases short, with 15 bases between. This CDR3 has 15 residues. The chain's CDR3 is CASRTGIYSSYEQYF. As DNA, the CDR3 is TGTGCCAGCAGGACAGGAATTTATAGCTCCTACGAGCAGTACTTC.

This clonotype was found many times. The chain employs TRBV7-9 and TRBJ2-5; D is tentatively TRBD1 or TRBD2 (5 bases each). The germline CDR1 and CDR2 sequences are SEHNR and FQNEAQ (reference sequence). The CDR3 contains 15 residues. V lost 6 bases, J lost 10 bases, and 24 bases lay in between. This CDR3 is CASSSTGTEAFGQYF. The CDR3 nucleotides read TGTGCCAGCAGTTCGACCGGGACCGAAGCGTTTGGCCAGTACTTC.

Judged by abundance, this clonotype is medium-sized (0.01 to 0.1%). The V gene is TRBV2, the J gene TRBJ1-3; D uncertain. CDR1 and CDR2 from the germline V gene are SNHLY and FYNNEI. The CDR3 consists of 12 residues. For the CDR3, the DNA is TGTGCAATCAGAGGCTCTGGAAACACCATATATTTT. Translation: CAIRGSGNTIYF.

Relative to its sample, this clonotype is medium-sized. This chain's CDR3 is CASSDDRVFYEQYV. CDR3 DNA: TGTGCCAGCAGTGATGACAGGGTGTTCTACGAGCAGTACGTC. The V call is TRBV6-2 or TRBV6-3, the J call TRBJ2-7; 7 bases are shared with TRBD1. The CDR3 is made up of 14 amino acids. Per germline, CDR1 MNHEY and CDR2 SVGEGT. V lost 5 bases to trimming and J lost 3 bases; unmatched junction nucleotides: 7.

This clonotype was found many times. The chain carries TRBV7-9 and TRBJ1-1; 7 positions match TRBD1. V was clipped by 4 bases and J by 1 base; unmatched bases: 6. Per germline, CDR1 SEHNR and CDR2 FQNEAQ (reference sequence). The CDR3 is 15 amino acids. The CDR3 here is CASSSRDRWNTEAFF. The CDR3, as DNA: TGTGCCAGCAGCTCCAGGGACAGATGGAACACTGAAGCTTTCTTT.

A few counts support this clonotype. The V gene is TRBV6-6, the J gene TRBJ1-4; D perhaps matches TRBD1 (5 bases). Trimming removed 0 bases at V and 4 bases at J, with 9 bases between. Germline assignment: CDR1 MNHNY and CDR2 SVGAGI (reference sequence). This CDR3 spans 15 amino acids. The CDR3 protein is CASSYSEGYNEKLFF. The CDR3 DNA reads as TGTGCCAGCAGTTACTCTGAGGGGTATAATGAAAAACTGTTTTTT.

This clonotype was detected only a few times. This rearrangement joins TRBV5-1 to TRBJ2-2; the D gene is possibly TRBD1 (6 bases). The CDR3 totals 14 residues. V was trimmed by 1 base and J by 4 bases, leaving 8 bases between them. Germline CDR1 and CDR2: SGHRS and YFSETQ. CDR3 residues: CASSLRDTTGELFF. The CDR3 DNA follows: TGCGCCAGCAGCTTGAGGGACACCACCGGGGAGCTGTTTTTT.

This clonotype is medium-sized by share. The chain uses TRBV19 and TRBJ2-1, with D tentatively TRBD2 (7 bases). The CDR3 extends over 13 amino acids. V lost 1 base and J lost 15, with 16 bases in between. Germline V gene lookup returns CDR1 LNHDA and CDR2 SQIVND (reference sequence). The CDR3 coding sequence is TGTGCCAGTAGTATAGGGGGGGGGCTCGAAACGTTCTTC. It yields the protein CASSIGGGLETFF.

This clonotype was seen repeatedly, ten times or more. V and J are TRBV4-2 and TRBJ1-2, with a weak D call TRBD1 (6 bases). This CDR3 has 14 residues. Germline V gives CDR1 LGHNA, CDR2 YNFKEQ. V shed 2 bases and J shed 6 bases, with 13 bases lying between them. Here the CDR3 DNA reads TGTGCCAGCAGCCAAATAAAACAGGGAAATGGCTACACCTTC. Its translation is CASSQIKQGNGYTF.